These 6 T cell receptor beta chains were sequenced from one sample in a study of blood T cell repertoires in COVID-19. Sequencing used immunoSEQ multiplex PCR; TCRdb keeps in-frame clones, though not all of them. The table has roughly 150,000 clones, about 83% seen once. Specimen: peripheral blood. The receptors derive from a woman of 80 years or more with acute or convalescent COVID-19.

CDR3 sequence (DNA): TGTGCCAGCAGTTTAAACCCCCGGGACAGGGAAGCTTTCTTT. This translates into CASSLNPRDREAFF. The rearrangement joins TRBV6-5 to TRBJ1-1; 8 bases align to TRBD1. Germline V CDR1 and CDR2: MNHEY, SVGAGI. V lost 4 bases, J lost 8 bases, and 9 bases stayed unmatched. The CDR3 is 14 residues long.

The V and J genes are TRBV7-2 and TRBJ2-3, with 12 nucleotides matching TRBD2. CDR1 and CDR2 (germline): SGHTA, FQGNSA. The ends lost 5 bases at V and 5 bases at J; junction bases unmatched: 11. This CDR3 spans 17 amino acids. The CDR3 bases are TGTGCCAGCAGCATCCAATCTAGCGGGGGGGCCCAAGATACGCAGTATTTT. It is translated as CASSIQSSGGAQDTQYF.

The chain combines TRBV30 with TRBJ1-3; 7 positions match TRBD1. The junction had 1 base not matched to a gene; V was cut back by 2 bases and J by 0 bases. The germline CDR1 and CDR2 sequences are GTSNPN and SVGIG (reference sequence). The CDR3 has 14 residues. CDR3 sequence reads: CAWSTGVSGNTIYF. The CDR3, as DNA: TGTGCCTGGAGTACAGGGGTCTCTGGAAACACCATATATTTT.

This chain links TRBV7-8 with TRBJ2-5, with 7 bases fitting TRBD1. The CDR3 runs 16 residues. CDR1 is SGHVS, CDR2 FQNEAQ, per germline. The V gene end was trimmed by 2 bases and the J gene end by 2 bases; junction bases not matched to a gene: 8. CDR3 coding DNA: TGTGCCAGCAGCTTACAGGGGGTAGGAATACAAGAGACCCAGTACTTC. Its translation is CASSLQGVGIQETQYF.

The DNA for the CDR3 is TGTGCTAGTGGTTCAACTAGCGGGAGTAGCGATGAGCAGTTCTTC. This translates into CASGSTSGSSDEQFF. The chain combines TRBV12-5 with TRBJ2-1, with 11 bases aligning to TRBD2. The length of the CDR3 is 15 residues. From germline, CDR1 is LGHNT and CDR2 FRNRAP. V lost 4 bases, J lost 8 bases, and 7 bases stayed unmatched.

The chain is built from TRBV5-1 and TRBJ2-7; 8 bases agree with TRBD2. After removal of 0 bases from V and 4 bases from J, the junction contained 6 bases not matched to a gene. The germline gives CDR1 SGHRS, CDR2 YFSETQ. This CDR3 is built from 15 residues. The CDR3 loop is CASSLVEAGAYEQYF. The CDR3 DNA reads TGCGCCAGCAGCTTGGTTGAAGCGGGAGCTTACGAGCAGTACTTC. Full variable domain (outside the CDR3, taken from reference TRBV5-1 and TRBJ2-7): KAGVTQTPRYLIKTRGQQVTLSCSPISGHRSVSWYQQTPGQGLQFLFEYFSETQRNKGNFPGRFSGRQFSNSRSEMNVSTLELGDSALYLCASSLVEAGAYEQYFGPGTRLTVT.